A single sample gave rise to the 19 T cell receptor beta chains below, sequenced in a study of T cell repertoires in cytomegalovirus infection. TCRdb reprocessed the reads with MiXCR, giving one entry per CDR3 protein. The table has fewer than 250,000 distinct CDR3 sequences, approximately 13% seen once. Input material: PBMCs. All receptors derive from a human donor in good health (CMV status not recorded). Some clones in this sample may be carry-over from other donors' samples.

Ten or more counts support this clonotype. CDR3 DNA: TGTGCCAGCAGCATGGGCCATAATTTCAATCAGCCCCAGCATTTT. Its protein product is CASSMGHNFNQPQHF. The V gene is TRBV7-8, the J gene TRBJ1-5; D unresolved. The CDR3 totals 15 residues. Germline loops: CDR1 SGHVS, CDR2 FQNEAQ. Between the trimmed V and J ends, which lost 5 bases and 3 bases, there was a span of 14 bases.

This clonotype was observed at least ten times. CDR3 bases: TGTGCCAGCACTAAGGGCCGCTTCACAGATACGCAGTATTTT. This translates into CASTKGRFTDTQYF. V gene TRBV27 combines with J gene TRBJ2-3; D unclear. CDR1 is MNHEY, CDR2 SMNVEV, per germline (reference sequence). CDR3 length equals 14 residues. V lost 7 bases, J lost 2 bases, and 13 bases lay in between.

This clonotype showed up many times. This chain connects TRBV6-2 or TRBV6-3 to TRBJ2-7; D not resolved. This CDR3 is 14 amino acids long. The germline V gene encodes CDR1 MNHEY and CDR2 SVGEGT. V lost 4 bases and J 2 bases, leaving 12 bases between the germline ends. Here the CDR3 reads CASSFGRLAYEQYF. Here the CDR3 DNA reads TGTGCCAGCAGTTTCGGTCGGCTAGCCTACGAGCAGTACTTC.

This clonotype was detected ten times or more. The CDR3 here is CASSNSGAPLDTQYF. The DNA for the CDR3 is TGTGCCAGTAGTAATTCGGGGGCTCCATTGGATACGCAGTATTTT. V usage is TRBV19 and J usage is TRBJ2-3; D is perhaps TRBD1 or TRBD2 (6 bases each). With 4 bases removed from V and 6 bases from J, the gap between germline ends came to 17 bases. Germline CDR1 is LNHDA and CDR2 is SQIVND (reference sequence). The CDR3 is 15 amino acids. Drawing the rest from reference TRBV19 and TRBJ2-3, the complete variable domain is DGGITQSPKYLFRKEGQNVTLSCEQNLNHDAMYWYRQDPGQGLRLIYYSQIVNDFQKGDIAEGYSVSREKKESFPLTVTSAQKNPTAFYLCASSNSGAPLDTQYFGPGTRLTVL.

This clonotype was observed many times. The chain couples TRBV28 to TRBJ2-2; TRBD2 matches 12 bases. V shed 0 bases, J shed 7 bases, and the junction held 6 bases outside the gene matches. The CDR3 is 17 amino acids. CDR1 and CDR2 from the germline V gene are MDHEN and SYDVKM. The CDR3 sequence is CASSLWTSGSSVGELFF. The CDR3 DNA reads TGTGCCAGCAGTTTATGGACTAGCGGGAGTTCGGTCGGGGAGCTGTTTTTT.

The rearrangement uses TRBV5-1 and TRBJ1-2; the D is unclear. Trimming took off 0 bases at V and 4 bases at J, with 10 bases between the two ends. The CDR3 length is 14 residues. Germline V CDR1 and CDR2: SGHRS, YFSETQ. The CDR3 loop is CASSLATEGYGYTF. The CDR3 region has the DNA TGCGCCAGCAGCTTGGCAACCGAAGGCTATGGCTACACCTTC.

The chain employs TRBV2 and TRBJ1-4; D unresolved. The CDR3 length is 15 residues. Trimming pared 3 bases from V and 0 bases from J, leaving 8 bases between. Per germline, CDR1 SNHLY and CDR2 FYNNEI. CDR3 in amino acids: CASSEDGSTNEKLFF. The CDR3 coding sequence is TGTGCCAGCAGTGAGGATGGATCAACTAATGAAAAACTGTTTTTT.

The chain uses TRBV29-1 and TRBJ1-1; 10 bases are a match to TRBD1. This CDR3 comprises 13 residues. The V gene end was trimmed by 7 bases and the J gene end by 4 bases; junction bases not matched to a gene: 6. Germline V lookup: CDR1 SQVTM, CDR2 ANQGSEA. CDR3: CSAVGTGATEAFF. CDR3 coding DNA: TGCAGCGCTGTAGGGACAGGGGCCACTGAAGCTTTCTTT.

The CDR3, as DNA: TGTGCCAGCAGTTATTACTCACAGGGTCTTGGGGCGCCCGGGATAAACACTGAAGCTTTCTTT. This gives the protein CASSYYSQGLGAPGINTEAFF. The chain couples TRBV6-5 to TRBJ1-1; D perhaps matches TRBD1 (6 bases). The germline CDR1 and CDR2 sequences are MNHEY and SVGAGI. Trimming left V 3 bases short and J 2 bases short, with 31 bases between. The CDR3 has 21 residues.

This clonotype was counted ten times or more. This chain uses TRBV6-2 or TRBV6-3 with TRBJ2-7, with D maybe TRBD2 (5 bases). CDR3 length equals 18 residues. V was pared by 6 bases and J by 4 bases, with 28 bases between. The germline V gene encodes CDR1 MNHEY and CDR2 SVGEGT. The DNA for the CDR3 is TGTGCCAGCAGCGAAATCTGGCTTGAGCGGCGGCTGAAATACGAGCAGTACTTC. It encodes CASSEIWLERRLKYEQYF.

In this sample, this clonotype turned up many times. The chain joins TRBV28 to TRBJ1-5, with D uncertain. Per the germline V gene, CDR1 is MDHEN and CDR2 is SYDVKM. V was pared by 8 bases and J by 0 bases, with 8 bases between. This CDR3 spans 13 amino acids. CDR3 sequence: CASGGSSNQPQHF. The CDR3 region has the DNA TGTGCCAGCGGCGGTAGTAGCAATCAGCCCCAGCATTTT.

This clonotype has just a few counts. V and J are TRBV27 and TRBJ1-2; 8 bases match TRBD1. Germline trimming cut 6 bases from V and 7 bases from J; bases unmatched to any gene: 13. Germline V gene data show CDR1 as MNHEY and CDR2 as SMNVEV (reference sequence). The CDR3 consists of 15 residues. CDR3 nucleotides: TGTGCCAGCAGCGACACACCGGGACAGGACATTGGCTACACCTTC. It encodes CASSDTPGQDIGYTF.

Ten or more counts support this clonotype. CDR3 amino acids: CASSFLAGVSEQYF. The CDR3 DNA reads TGTGCCAGCAGTTTCTTGGCCGGGGTGAGTGAGCAGTACTTC. J is TRBJ2-7 and V is TRBV28; a possible D gene is TRBD2 (5 bases). The CDR3 consists of 14 residues. The germline V gene encodes CDR1 MDHEN and CDR2 SYDVKM. Trimming removed 3 bases at V and 7 bases at J, with 16 bases between.

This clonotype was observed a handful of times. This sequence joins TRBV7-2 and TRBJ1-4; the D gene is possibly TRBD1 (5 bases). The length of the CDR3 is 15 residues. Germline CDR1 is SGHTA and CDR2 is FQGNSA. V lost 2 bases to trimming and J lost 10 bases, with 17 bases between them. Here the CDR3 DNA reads TGTGCCAGCAGCTTAAAGGCGGGGGAGGGTGGAAAACTGTTTTTT. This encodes CASSLKAGEGGKLFF.

The CDR3 DNA sequence: TGTGCCAGCAGCGTAGGAACCGGGACTAGACTCGAGCAGTACTTC. This sequence encodes CASSVGTGTRLEQYF. The J gene is TRBJ2-7, the V gene TRBV9; 8 positions match TRBD2. This CDR3 region has 15 residues. From germline, CDR1 is SGDLS and CDR2 YYNGEE. The J segment lost 6 bases and the V segment lost 0 bases, leaving 8 bases of the junction unmatched.

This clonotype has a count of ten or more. The CDR3 DNA follows: TGTGCCAGCAGCTTCGTCTGGGAGACCCAGTACTTC. It specifies CASSFVWETQYF. This chain connects TRBV7-2 to TRBJ2-5; no definite D call. CDR1 and CDR2 from the germline V gene are SGHTA and FQGNSA. This CDR3 spans 12 amino acids. With 3 bases removed from V and 5 bases from J, the gap between germline ends came to 7 bases.

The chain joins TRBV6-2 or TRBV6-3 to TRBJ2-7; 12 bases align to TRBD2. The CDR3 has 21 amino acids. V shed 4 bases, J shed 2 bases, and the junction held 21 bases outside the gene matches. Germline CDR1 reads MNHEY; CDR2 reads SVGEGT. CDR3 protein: CASSSAFGDRRLAGAPYEQYF. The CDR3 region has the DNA TGTGCCAGCAGTTCAGCGTTTGGCGACAGAAGACTAGCGGGGGCCCCCTACGAGCAGTACTTC.

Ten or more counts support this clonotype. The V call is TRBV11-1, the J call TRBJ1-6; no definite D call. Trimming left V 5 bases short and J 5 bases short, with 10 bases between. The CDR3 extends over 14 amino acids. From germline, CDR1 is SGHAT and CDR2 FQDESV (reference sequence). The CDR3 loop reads CASSRRGNNSPLHF. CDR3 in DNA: TGTGCCAGCAGCCGTCGGGGTAATAATTCACCCCTCCACTTT.

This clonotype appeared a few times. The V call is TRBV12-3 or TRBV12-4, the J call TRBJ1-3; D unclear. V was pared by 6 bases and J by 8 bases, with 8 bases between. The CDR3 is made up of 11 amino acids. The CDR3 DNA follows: TGTGCCAGCAGCTCCGTGGACACCATATATTTT. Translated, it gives CASSSVDTIYF.